This T cell receptor (beta chain) was recorded in a study of beta chain features in type 1 diabetes. Germline lookup yields CDR1 MGHRA and CDR2 YSYEKL. The V end lost 2 bases, the J end lost 0 bases, and 10 bases lay between the germline ends. The CDR3 is 15 residues long. This clone was found many times. TCRB transcripts that were expressed got sequenced, as all of the isolated RNA had been reverse transcribed. The repertoire was sequenced with immunoSEQ multiplex PCR; TCRdb's copy has only in-frame clones and lacks some. The sample lists 250,000 to 350,000 clones; around 15% were seen once. What was sequenced was central memory CD4+ T cells from blood. The J gene is TRBJ1-2, the V gene TRBV4-1; D gene ambiguous. The sequence derives from a man aged 25 to 40 in good health. The CDR3 loop reads CASSQNRVANYGYTF. The DNA of the CDR3 is TGCGCCAGCAGCCAAAACAGAGTAGCTAACTATGGCTACACCTTC.